Following are 16 T cell receptor beta chains from one sample sequenced in a study of tumor and adjacent non-tumor tissue in lung cancer. The template was RNA from unsorted bulk tissue. A modified ARM-PCR protocol with three rounds of nested PCR amplified TCRbeta. In TCRdb, the multiplex PCR reads were re-called with MiXCR into one record per CDR3 protein. The sample has 110,000 or so distinct CDR3 sequences; about 75% are singletons. The sequenced material came from lung tumor tissue. These receptors came from a woman aged 60-70 years with non-small cell lung cancer.

In regard to this clonotype: One junction end disagrees with the germline gene, perhaps due to a read error. This chain uses TRBV11-3 with TRBJ2-7; D gene ambiguous. In germline, CDR1 is SGHNT, CDR2 YENEEA. This CDR3 is built from 15 residues. The CDR3 bases are TGTGCCAGCAACTTAGATCCGGCTAGATCGAACGAGCAGTACTTC. Translating gives CASNLDPARSNEQYF.

The chain recombines TRBV6-1 with TRBJ1-5, with 7 bases that match TRBD1. CDR3 length: 15 amino acids. J lost 7 bases, V lost 7 bases, and 13 bases had no gene match. From germline, CDR1 is MNHNS and CDR2 SASEGT. The CDR3 sequence is CASIPETGMSQPQHF. DNA for the CDR3: TGTGCCAGCATCCCCGAGACAGGGATGAGCCAGCCCCAGCATTTT.

The rearrangement joins TRBV28 to TRBJ2-5; TRBD2 matches 9 bases. V dropped 3 bases and J dropped 5; count of bases not matched to a gene: 7. CDR3 length: 15 amino acids. In germline, CDR1 is MDHEN, CDR2 SYDVKM. The CDR3 region has the DNA TGTGCCAGCAGTTTTAGCGGGAGTCGGTGTGAGACCCAGTACTTC. Translating it yields CASSFSGSRCETQYF.

The chain couples TRBV6-2 or TRBV6-3 to TRBJ2-6; D remains ambiguous. The V gene lost 9 bases and the J gene lost 2 bases, with 11 bases spanning the gap. Germline V gives CDR1 MNHEY, CDR2 SVGEGT. CDR3 length: 14 residues. CDR3 loop: CASSKRAGANVLTF. The CDR3 nucleotides are TGTGCCAGTAGTAAACGGGCTGGGGCCAACGTCCTGACTTTC.

About this clonotype: Likely a read error: the CDR3 ends without its conserved phenylalanine or tryptophan. It is unclear where the CDR3 begins or ends on the DNA, so no DNA is shown, and the CDR3 is as TCRdb lists it. The chain employs TRBV6-2 or TRBV6-3 and TRBJ2-1; the tabulated D call, TRBD2, remains unverified against the DNA. CDR1 is MNHEY and CDR2 is SVGEGT in the germline V gene. The CDR3 spans 18 amino acids, including both terminal residues. The CDR3 reads CASSYYDGSAVSYNEQFL.

The chain joins TRBV11-2 to TRBJ1-1, with 7 bases fitting TRBD1. Trimming cost V 6 bases and J 1 base; bases outside gene matches: 11. Germline V CDR1 and CDR2: SGHAT, FQNNGV. This CDR3 is 16 amino acids long. CDR3 residues: CASRWDSLRGNTEAFF. The CDR3 DNA reads as TGTGCCAGCAGATGGGACAGTCTTAGGGGGAACACTGAAGCTTTCTTT.

This chain joins TRBV6-5 and TRBJ2-2; D may be TRBD2 (5 bases). The CDR3 spans 14 residues. CDR1 and CDR2 from the germline V gene are MNHEY and SVGAGI. The ends were cut back, 2 bases at V and 7 bases at J, with 11 bases in the middle. CDR3: CASSYDSGSGELFF. Here the CDR3 DNA reads TGTGCCAGCAGTTACGATTCGGGAAGCGGGGAGCTGTTTTTT.

This clonotype was found once. The junction differs from germline at one of its ends, possibly a read error. This sequence joins TRBV11-3 and TRBJ2-5; D might be TRBD2 (6 bases). Germline V gene lookup returns CDR1 SGHNT and CDR2 YENEEA. CDR3 length: 17 amino acids. DNA of the CDR3: TGTGACAGCAGCACCAAAGGTGGAGGGGTTTATCAAGAGACCCAGCACTTC. Translating gives CDSSTKGGGVYQETQHF.

A note on this clonotype: The junction does not match germline at one end; this may be a read error. The genes are TRBV10-1 and TRBJ2-2, with D maybe TRBD2 (6 bases). CDR1 and CDR2 (germline): WNHNN, SYGVQD (reference sequence). The CDR3 length is 14 residues. DNA for the CDR3: TGCACCAGCAGTGAACGGCAGAACAACGGGGGACTGTTTTTT. Protein: CTSSERQNNGGLFF.

This clonotype was seen a few times. This chain connects TRBV11-3 to TRBJ1-1; no definite D call. The germline CDR1 and CDR2 sequences are SGHNT and YENEEA. The CDR3 has 15 amino acids. Trimming pared 0 bases from V and 7 bases from J, leaving 15 bases between. The CDR3 coding sequence is TGTGCCAGCAGCTTAGATTCTGGGAGATGCATTGAAGCTTTCTTT. Its translation is CASSLDSGRCIEAFF. Based on the CDR3 plus reference TRBV11-3 and TRBJ1-1, the full variable domain is EAGVVQSPRYKIIEKKQPVAFWCNPISGHNTLYWYLQNLGQGPELLIRYENEEAVDDSQLPKDRFSAERLKGVDSTLKIQPAELGDSAVYLCASSLDSGRCIEAFFGQGTRLTVV.

Comment on this clonotype: A junction boundary mismatches the germline segment, possibly from a read error. The rearrangement links TRBV6-5 to TRBJ1-2; 9 nucleotides match TRBD1. CDR3 length: 12 residues. Germline V gene sequence: CDR1 MNHEY, CDR2 SVGAGI. CDR3 sequence reads: CASRRQGDSYTF. The CDR3 nucleotides read TGCGCCAGCAGACGACAGGGGGACAGCTACACCTTC.

Comments on this clonotype: It may be a read error: a sequence one base away is much more abundant. The V call is TRBV5-4, the J call TRBJ2-1; D might be TRBD1 or TRBD2, each matching 5 bases. The V gene's germline CDR1 is SGHNT and CDR2 YYREEE (reference sequence). The CDR3 has 13 amino acids. V gave up 10 bases and J gave up 0 bases, with 11 bases separating them. CDR3 sequence (DNA): TGTGCCCCCGGGGCAGACTCCTACAATGAGCAGTTCTTC. This sequence encodes CAPGADSYNEQFF.

About this clonotype: The germline gene is not matched at one end of the junction; a read error may be the cause. The rearrangement links TRBV19 to TRBJ2-2; D unclear. CDR1 LNHDA and CDR2 SQIVND come from the germline V gene (reference sequence). This CDR3 has 14 amino acids. The CDR3 DNA is TGTGCCAGTACGATTACTGCAGCCTCCGGAGAGCTGTTTTTT. Translation gives CASTITAASGELFF.

Only a few counts were recorded for this clonotype. A read error may explain this, as a much larger clone is one base away. The rearrangement uses TRBV20-1 and TRBJ2-3; possibly TRBD1 for D (6 bases). Germline lookup yields CDR1 DFQATT and CDR2 SNEGSKA (reference sequence). The V end lost 0 bases, the J end lost 5 bases, and 9 bases lay between the germline ends. The CDR3 is 13 residues long. The chain's CDR3 is CSARDEGVDTQYF. The CDR3 DNA is TGCAGTGCTAGAGATGAGGGGGTAGATACGCAGTATTTT.

This sequence joins TRBV7-9 and TRBJ2-1; 7 bases are a match to TRBD2. This CDR3 has 17 amino acids. The V gene end was trimmed by 7 bases and the J gene end by 6 bases; junction bases not matched to a gene: 18. The germline CDR1 and CDR2 sequences are SEHNR and FQNEAQ (reference sequence). DNA for the CDR3: TGTGCCAGCACCTTCGCCGTCGTCGGACTAGACCTCAATGAGCAGTTCTTC. Its protein is CASTFAVVGLDLNEQFF.

The genes are TRBV10-3 and TRBJ2-7, with D perhaps TRBD2 (5 bases). The CDR3 extends over 14 amino acids. The V gene's germline CDR1 is ENHRY and CDR2 SYGVKD. CDR3 loop: CDTAGTSASYEQYF. CDR3 coding DNA: TGTGACACCGCCGGCACTAGTGCCTCCTACGAGCAGTACTTC.